This TCR beta chain came from a study of CD8 T cells in Susac syndrome. This clonotype has only one observation. Peripheral blood CD8+ and CD4+ T cells were profiled by TCR beta sequencing. FACS was used to enrich TEMRA cells, whereas the CD8+ and CD4+ T cells were obtained by negative isolation. When the RNA was reverse transcribed, random hexamers were used with an input of roughly 0.5 to 1 ug. The CDR3 of TCR beta was amplified by immunoSEQ multiplex PCR across 54 Vbeta and 13 Jbeta. TCRdb reprocessed the immunoSEQ multiplex PCR reads via MiXCR and lists one record per CDR3 protein. The data show 150,000 to 250,000 distinct CDR3 sequences, 90% to 95% seen once. The clonotype comes from a human donor with multiple sclerosis. Sequencing was performed on CD4+ T cells from PBMCs.

The DNA of the CDR3 is TGTGCCAGCAGCGAGGAGGATCAGCCCCAGCATTTT. The encoded protein is CASSEEDQPQHF. The chain links TRBV2 to TRBJ1-5; D is uncertain. From germline, CDR1 is SNHLY and CDR2 FYNNEI. Trimming cost V 6 bases and J 5 bases, with 8 bases left between them. The CDR3 is made up of 12 amino acids.